The 27 T cell receptor beta chains below were found in one sample sequenced in a study of T cell clonotyping in hematopoietic cell transplantation. The protocol was immunoSEQ multiplex PCR, while the TCRdb copy is restricted to in-frame clones and leaves out a portion. This sample has about 43,000 clones, with about 95% found just once. The material sequenced was peripheral blood mononuclear cells. These receptors came from a man aged 25 to 40 in good health. Some clones in this sample may be carry-over from other donors' samples.

This rearrangement joins TRBV6-1 to TRBJ2-3; 7 bases are a match to TRBD2. Unmatched junction bases numbered 5, after V lost 6 bases and J lost 2 bases. CDR1 and CDR2 (germline): MNHNS, SASEGT. CDR3 size: 14 residues. This CDR3 is CASRTTSLTDTQYF. CDR3 in DNA: TGTGCCAGCAGGACGACTAGCCTCACAGATACGCAGTATTTT.

This rearrangement joins TRBV7-9 to TRBJ1-1, with D unresolved. The CDR3 is made up of 14 amino acids. V lost 2 bases and J 6 bases, leaving 13 bases between the germline ends. Germline lookup yields CDR1 SEHNR and CDR2 FQNEAQ (reference sequence). The chain's CDR3 is CASSLSIGWAEAFF. CDR3 nucleotides: TGTGCCAGCAGCTTAAGCATAGGGTGGGCTGAAGCTTTCTTT.

The chain is built from TRBV2 and TRBJ1-1; TRBD1 aligns across 7 bases. V shed 6 bases, J shed 4 bases, and the junction held 11 bases outside the gene matches. The germline CDR1 and CDR2 sequences are SNHLY and FYNNEI. The CDR3 totals 15 residues. CDR3 loop: CASSALDREVTEAFF. DNA of the CDR3: TGTGCCAGCAGCGCCCTTGACAGGGAAGTCACTGAAGCTTTCTTT. Full variable domain (missing parts from reference TRBV2 and TRBJ1-1): EPEVTQTPSHQVTQMGQEVILRCVPISNHLYFYWYRQILGQKVEFLVSFYNNEISEKSEIFDDQFSVERPDGSNFTLKIRSTKLEDSAMYFCASSALDREVTEAFFGQGTRLTVV.

The gene calls are TRBV25-1 and TRBJ1-3, with D unclear. Per the germline V gene, CDR1 is MGHDK and CDR2 is SYGVNS. The CDR3 runs to 14 residues. V lost 5 bases to trimming and J lost 0 bases, with 8 bases between them. The CDR3 loop is CASSWAGSGNTIYF. The CDR3 bases are TGTGCCAGCAGTTGGGCAGGCTCTGGAAACACCATATATTTT.

The rearrangement links TRBV7-8 to TRBJ1-5, with D tentatively TRBD1 (6 bases). V lost 1 base and J lost 0, with 10 bases in between. The CDR3 has 16 residues. The germline gives CDR1 SGHVS, CDR2 FQNEAQ. CDR3 in DNA: TGTGCCAGCAGCTTAGGGGGGGCTCTTAGCAATCAGCCCCAGCATTTT. It codes for CASSLGGALSNQPQHF.

This rearrangement joins TRBV19 to TRBJ1-2; D gene uncertain. The CDR3 contains 14 residues. Germline V lookup: CDR1 LNHDA, CDR2 SQIVND (reference sequence). Trimming removed 3 bases from V and 4 bases from J, with 12 bases in between. The chain's CDR3 is CASSIKRVGYGYTF. In DNA, the CDR3 is TGTGCCAGTAGTATCAAGAGGGTCGGCTATGGCTACACCTTC.

The rearrangement links TRBV6-1 to TRBJ1-1; TRBD1 might be the D (6 bases). In germline, CDR1 is MNHNS, CDR2 SASEGT. The CDR3 runs 15 residues. Trimming pared 7 bases from V and 3 bases from J, leaving 18 bases between. The CDR3 DNA is TGTGCCAGCAAGCCCGACGACAGGACCTACACTGAAGCTTTCTTT. It encodes CASKPDDRTYTEAFF.

This clone was counted a single time. This chain uses TRBV6-4 with TRBJ1-1; D may be TRBD1 (6 bases). Germline V lookup: CDR1 MRHNA, CDR2 SNTAGT. The CDR3 has 14 residues. Trimming took 3 bases from V and 0 from J, leaving 8 bases between them. The CDR3 sequence is CASSEQGLNTEAFF. CDR3 nucleotide sequence: TGTGCCAGCAGTGAACAGGGTCTGAACACTGAAGCTTTCTTT.

The gene calls are TRBV21-1 and TRBJ1-2. TRBV21-1 is flagged as a pseudogene. The CDR3 loop spans 15 amino acids. The CDR3 here is CASSWREGANYGYTF. For the CDR3, the DNA is TGTGCCAGCAGCTGGCGGGAGGGGGCTAACTATGGCTACACCTTC.

This chain uses TRBV9 with TRBJ1-1; the match to TRBD1 covers 9 bases. Germline values: CDR1 SGDLS, CDR2 YYNGEE. This CDR3 comprises 15 residues. V gave up 4 bases and J gave up 1 base; unmatched junction bases: 5. CDR3 nucleotides: TGTGCCAGCAGCCCAACACAGGGGGCGAACACTGAAGCTTTCTTT. Translation: CASSPTQGANTEAFF. Looking up the rest from reference TRBV9 and TRBJ1-1 gives the full variable domain: DSGVTQTPKHLITATGQRVTLRCSPRSGDLSVYWYQQSLDQGLQFLIQYYNGEERAKGNILERFSAQQFPDLHSELNLSSLELGDSALYFCASSPTQGANTEAFFGQGTRLTVV.

V usage is TRBV5-8 and J usage is TRBJ1-6; weak D call: TRBD1 (5 bases). The CDR3 loop spans 14 amino acids. Germline V gene data show CDR1 as SGHTS and CDR2 as YDEGEE. V shed 0 bases and J shed 7 bases, with 8 bases lying between them. The CDR3 DNA follows: TGTGCCAGCAGCTTGGCACGGGGGAATTCACCCCTCCACTTT. As protein: CASSLARGNSPLHF.

V is TRBV5-1 and J is TRBJ2-5; 8 positions match TRBD2. CDR1 SGHRS and CDR2 YFSETQ come from the germline V gene. V gave up 0 bases and J gave up 4 bases; unmatched junction bases: 8. The CDR3 sequence is 16 residues long. Here the CDR3 reads CASSLGAGGAGETQYF. In DNA form, the CDR3 reads TGCGCCAGCAGCTTGGGGGCCGGGGGGGCCGGAGAGACCCAGTACTTC.

V and J are TRBV5-1 and TRBJ1-5; 9 nucleotides line up with TRBD1. CDR3 length: 14 residues. Germline loops: CDR1 SGHRS, CDR2 YFSETQ. J lost 4 bases, V lost 4 bases, and 3 bases had no gene match. CDR3 protein: CASSPGQGNQPQHF. The CDR3 DNA is TGCGCCAGCAGCCCGGGACAGGGTAATCAGCCCCAGCATTTT.

The V call is TRBV7-8, the J call TRBJ1-5; D not resolved. Deletions cut 5 bases from V and 3 bases from J, with 17 bases between. Germline lookup yields CDR1 SGHVS and CDR2 FQNEAQ. There are 16 residues in the CDR3. The CDR3 sequence: CASSPYRILDNQPQHF. CDR3 in DNA: TGTGCCAGCAGCCCATACCGGATCCTAGACAATCAGCCCCAGCATTTT.

The rearrangement uses TRBV6-1 and TRBJ2-7; D may match TRBD1 or TRBD2 (5 bases each). Per the germline V gene, CDR1 is MNHNS and CDR2 is SASEGT. The CDR3 runs to 21 residues. Trimming shortened V by 2 bases and J by 6 bases, and 35 bases separated the two germline ends. Written as DNA, the CDR3 is TGTGCCAGCAGTGAAACGGGGACGCCGCCCAGGCCTCGAGCCAGGGCGGCCGAGCAGTACTTC. Its translation: CASSETGTPPRPRARAAEQYF.

V gene TRBV7-8 combines with J gene TRBJ2-2; possible D gene TRBD1, 6 bases. The V end lost 6 bases, the J end lost 0 bases, and 11 bases lay between the germline ends. CDR1 is SGHVS, CDR2 FQNEAQ, per germline. The CDR3 has 15 amino acids. The CDR3 DNA sequence: TGTGCCAGCAGATGGGGGCTCCCGAACACCGGGGAGCTGTTTTTT. Amino acid sequence: CASRWGLPNTGELFF.

The rearrangement uses TRBV7-6 and TRBJ1-1; 11 positions agree with TRBD1. The junction had 9 bases not matched to a gene; V was cut back by 5 bases and J by 1 base. Per germline, CDR1 SGHVS and CDR2 FNYEAQ. The CDR3 length is 17 residues. DNA of the CDR3: TGTGCCAGCAGCCGGACCCGGGGACAGGGGGAGAACACTGAAGCTTTCTTT. Protein product: CASSRTRGQGENTEAFF.

The chain carries TRBV19 and TRBJ2-1; 9 bases map to TRBD2. The ends lost 7 bases at V and 4 bases at J; junction bases unmatched: 8. Germline V CDR1 and CDR2: LNHDA, SQIVND (reference sequence). The CDR3 totals 15 residues. CDR3 sequence reads: CASTRAGGSYNEQFF. The CDR3 bases are TGTGCCAGTACCCGAGCGGGAGGATCGTACAATGAGCAGTTCTTC.

The rearrangement joins TRBV29-1 to TRBJ2-1; D may be TRBD2 (5 bases). The CDR3 has 15 residues. Trimming shortened V by 4 bases and J by 2 bases, and 15 bases separated the two germline ends. CDR1 is SQVTM, CDR2 ANQGSEA, per germline. Written as DNA, the CDR3 is TGCAGCGTTGGCGGACTCTCCTCGGCCTACAATGAGCAGTTCTTC. Its translation is CSVGGLSSAYNEQFF.

The count of this clone is one. The V gene is TRBV13, the J gene TRBJ1-3; a weak D match, TRBD1 (6 bases). The CDR3 has 14 amino acids. Germline values: CDR1 PRHDT, CDR2 FYEKMQ (reference sequence). The V gene lost 9 bases and the J gene lost 4 bases, with 16 bases spanning the gap. CDR3 protein: CARRGAVPGNTIYF. The CDR3, as DNA: TGTGCCAGACGGGGGGCAGTTCCCGGAAACACCATATATTTT. Variable domain in full (rest from reference TRBV13 and TRBJ1-3): AAGVIQSPRHLIKEKRETATLKCYPIPRHDTVYWYQQGPGQDPQFLISFYEKMQSDKGSIPDRFSAQQFSDYHSELNMSSLELGDSALYFCARRGAVPGNTIYFGEGSWLTVV.

J is TRBJ1-5 and V is TRBV30; D call uncertain. The CDR3 runs to 14 residues. Trimming took 1 base from V and 0 from J, leaving 7 bases between them. CDR1 and CDR2 (germline): GTSNPN, SVGIG (reference sequence). CDR3 amino acids: CAWSEGVSNQPQHF. The DNA for the CDR3 is TGTGCCTGGAGTGAGGGCGTTAGCAATCAGCCCCAGCATTTT.

This chain connects TRBV19 to TRBJ1-1, with a possible D match to TRBD1 (6 bases). The V end lost 5 bases, the J end lost 2 bases, and 15 bases lay between the germline ends. The CDR3 runs 15 residues. CDR1 and CDR2 (germline): LNHDA, SQIVND (reference sequence). The DNA of the CDR3 is TGTGCCAGTAGTCCCCGACGAGGGGGTAACACTGAAGCTTTCTTT. Its translation is CASSPRRGGNTEAFF. Full variable domain (outside the CDR3, taken from reference TRBV19 and TRBJ1-1): DGGITQSPKYLFRKEGQNVTLSCEQNLNHDAMYWYRQDPGQGLRLIYYSQIVNDFQKGDIAEGYSVSREKKESFPLTVTSAQKNPTAFYLCASSPRRGGNTEAFFGQGTRLTVV.

The chain uses TRBV7-8 and TRBJ1-5; maybe TRBD1 (6 bases). Trimming took off 3 bases at V and 0 bases at J, with 6 bases between the two ends. CDR3 size: 14 residues. Looked up from germline, CDR1 is SGHVS and CDR2 is FQNEAQ. The CDR3 DNA follows: TGTGCCAGCAGCTTGGGACATAGCAATCAGCCCCAGCATTTT. Translated, it gives CASSLGHSNQPQHF.

This chain joins TRBV27 and TRBJ2-7; D unresolved. Germline V gives CDR1 MNHEY, CDR2 SMNVEV (reference sequence). Trimming cost V 3 bases and J 3 bases, with 9 bases left between them. CDR3 length: 13 amino acids. The CDR3 nucleotides are TGTGCCAGCAGTTTCGGACGAGACTACGAGCAGTACTTC. Amino acids: CASSFGRDYEQYF.

This clone showed up just a few times. This chain links TRBV6-1 with TRBJ1-2; 10 bases agree with TRBD1. From germline, CDR1 is MNHNS and CDR2 SASEGT. The junction had 9 bases not matched to a gene; V was cut back by 7 bases and J by 4 bases. This CDR3 has 15 amino acids. CDR3 residues: CASKLGTGESYGYTF. Here the CDR3 DNA reads TGTGCCAGCAAGTTAGGGACAGGGGAGTCCTATGGCTACACCTTC.

This chain joins TRBV2 and TRBJ1-2, with 12 positions matching TRBD1. J gave up 2 bases and V 2 bases, and 3 bases lay outside the gene matches. Germline CDR1 is SNHLY and CDR2 is FYNNEI. The length of the CDR3 is 16 residues. The CDR3 is CASSEPGQGANYGYTF. The CDR3 DNA follows: TGTGCCAGCAGTGAACCGGGACAGGGGGCAAACTATGGCTACACCTTC.

This clone was recorded once. V gene TRBV13 combines with J gene TRBJ2-3; D gene unclear. Germline loops: CDR1 PRHDT, CDR2 FYEKMQ (reference sequence). This CDR3 spans 14 amino acids. Trimming shortened V by 5 bases and J by 3 bases, and 12 bases separated the two germline ends. CDR3 nucleotide sequence: TGTGCCAGCAGCCGCATCCTCGTAACAGATACGCAGTATTTT. Its protein product is CASSRILVTDTQYF.